The entry below describes one T cell receptor beta chain. The data derive from a study of T cell changes during pregnancy in multiple sclerosis. Libraries were prepared by immunoSEQ multiplex PCR; TCRdb keeps only in-frame clonotypes and omits some of them. Of 70,000 to 100,000 clones listed, over 85% are singletons. The CDR3 has 14 amino acids. CDR1 MNHEY and CDR2 SVGAGI come from the germline V gene. V was shortened by 6 bases and J by 5 bases, with 17 bases between the two germline ends. This specimen was peripheral blood, taken in the third trimester of pregnancy. The sequence was collected from a female donor in good health, enrolled as a control in a pregnancy study. The genes are TRBV6-5 and TRBJ2-7, with D possibly matching TRBD2 (6 bases). The CDR3 DNA sequence: TGTGCCAGCAGGAGAGGGACTGTCGCGGACGAGCAGTACTTC. Translating it yields CASRRGTVADEQYF.